This T cell receptor beta chain was identified in a study of blood T cells in healthy people across ages. The CDR3 contains 16 residues. The ends lost 5 bases at V and 7 bases at J; junction bases unmatched: 11. Germline V gives CDR1 SEHNR, CDR2 FQNEAQ (reference sequence). For the second PCR, which ran for roughly 6 to 12 cycles, a sample-barcoded 5' primer and a J-beta primer mix were used. Using its own MiXCR run on the 5' RACE reads, TCRdb lists one record per CDR3 protein. The data show roughly 1.9 million distinct CDR3 sequences, with 35% to 50% seen just once and 20% to 25% held by the top ten.

This chain links TRBV7-9 with TRBJ2-1, with TRBD1 identical over 10 bases. The sequenced sample consisted of blood. The sequence derives from a human donor in good health. The CDR3 region is CASSRMPGTGANEQFF. DNA for the CDR3: TGTGCCAGCAGCAGAATGCCCGGGACAGGGGCGAATGAGCAGTTCTTC.